The clone carrying this TCR beta chain showed up just once. The entry originates in a study of shared clonotypes between healthy human individuals. CDR1 SGHRS and CDR2 YFSETQ come from the germline V gene. The trim removed 4 bases at V and 17 bases at J, leaving 8 bases unmatched. This CDR3 is built from 11 residues. TCRdb's copy holds only in-frame clones and misses some; the assay was immunoSEQ multiplex PCR. The data contain some 2,000,000 clones, about 95% of them singletons. The chain has TRBV5-1 and TRBJ2-2, with 7 bases that match TRBD1. The sequence was obtained from a man between 18 and 35 years old in good health. The material sequenced was naive CD4+ T cells sorted from blood. Indicated subset: CD45RA+ positively selected. Written as DNA, the CDR3 is TGCGCCAGCAGCGTCGGGACAGAAGAATTTTTT. It specifies CASSVGTEEFF.